This T cell receptor (beta chain) was identified in a study of cytomegalovirus exposure and HLA in healthy donors. Turning to this clone: Antigen unknown.

With 60 Vbeta and 13 Jbeta primers, the PCR was carried out. Some clones are missing from TCRdb's copy, which holds only in-frame ones; the method was immunoSEQ multiplex PCR. The sample comprises around 100,000 clones, roughly 78% of which are singletons, and about 3.1% rests with the top ten. Germline V CDR1 and CDR2: SGDLS, YYNGEE. Unmatched junction bases numbered 7, after V lost 3 bases and J lost 3 bases. This CDR3 is built from 15 residues. Overall study findings and caveats: Accurate prediction of HLA-A and HLA-B alleles (for most subjects) was reportedly achieved from TCR beta sequences. As confirmed in vitro, a few CMV-associated chains were specific for CMV antigens. Indistinguishability led to the exclusion of some V segments, TRBV6-2 and TRBV6-3 included.

The sequencing sample was made of PBMCs. The genes are TRBV9 and TRBJ1-2; 8 nucleotides agree with TRBD1. The clonotype comes from a woman aged 40 to 49 in good health and CMV-seronegative. CDR3 bases: TGTGCCAGCAGCGGCTGGAACAGGGGGGACTATGGCTACACCTTC. Its translation: CASSGWNRGDYGYTF. The full variable domain, completed using reference TRBV9 and TRBJ1-2, is DSGVTQTPKHLITATGQRVTLRCSPRSGDLSVYWYQQSLDQGLQFLIQYYNGEERAKGNILERFSAQQFPDLHSELNLSSLELGDSALYFCASSGWNRGDYGYTFGSGTRLTVV.